This is a list of T cell receptor beta chains from one sample in a study of T cell changes during pregnancy in multiple sclerosis. Some clones are missing from TCRdb's copy, which holds only in-frame ones; the method was immunoSEQ multiplex PCR. The sample lists more than 65,000 clones; approximately 92% were seen once. This material consisted of peripheral blood, taken in the first trimester of pregnancy. The receptors stem from a female donor with multiple sclerosis, enrolled in a pregnancy study. Each CDR3 is given without its conserved first and last residue. Fields, in order: V gene, CDR3 protein.

V: TRBV9; CDR3: ASSVGTSGTYEQY
V: TRBV19; CDR3: ASSIFTGPEAF
V: TRBV11-2; CDR3: ASSLRGGDQNSPLH
V: TRBV5-1; CDR3: ASSRDRVGNTIY
V: TRBV28; CDR3: ASNQQGASGNTIY
V: TRBV20-1; CDR3: SATTGTGYT
V: TRBV6-5; CDR3: ASSYSVQGMGEQY
V: TRBV5-6; CDR3: ASSLLLAGGWYEQF
V: TRBV11-2; CDR3: ASSRSGTAYTEAF
V: TRBV14; CDR3: ASSLRTGVYGTEAF
V: TRBV5-4; CDR3: TWGRKNTGELF
V: TRBV4-1; CDR3: ASSGTDYEQY